These T cell receptor beta chains were read from a single sample in a study of T cells in Graves' hyperthyroidism and ophthalmopathy. MiXCR, applied by TCRdb to the multiplex PCR reads, yields one record per CDR3 protein. Among about 640,000 distinct CDR3 sequences listed, around 20% were seen once. The specimen sequenced was blood. The source of these receptors is a man between 25 and 39 years old with Graves' ophthalmopathy. Each CDR3 is given with its conserved first and last residue. The D gene is left open where the match is weak.

J: TRBJ2-5; V: TRBV7-8; D: NA; CDR3: CASSPLGGGGFQETQYF
J: TRBJ2-2; V: TRBV27; D: TRBD2; CDR3: CASSLTAGVRTGELFF
J: TRBJ2-7; V: TRBV29-1; D: TRBD1; CDR3: CSVEGTGDDEQYF
J: TRBJ2-7; V: TRBV20-1; D: NA; CDR3: CSASLSPEQYF
J: TRBJ2-3; V: TRBV7-9; D: TRBD1; CDR3: CASSDTGVGADTQYF
J: TRBJ2-7; V: TRBV27; D: TRBD2; CDR3: CASSFLGGSSYEQYF
J: TRBJ2-4; V: TRBV20-1; D: NA; CDR3: CSARDRAGLAKNIQYF
J: TRBJ2-5; V: TRBV10-3; D: NA; CDR3: CAISDYPTQGETQYF
J: TRBJ1-5; V: TRBV2; D: NA; CDR3: CASRAFGGGANSNQPQHF
J: TRBJ1-2; V: TRBV11-2; D: NA; CDR3: CASSLGEPGPYGYTF
J: TRBJ1-1; V: TRBV6-1; D: TRBD1; CDR3: CASKNTGTGRTEAFF
J: TRBJ2-4; V: TRBV6-1; D: TRBD1; CDR3: CASTDRDRGTNIQYF
J: TRBJ1-6; V: TRBV6-1; D: TRBD1; CDR3: CASSIDRGFNSPLHF
J: TRBJ1-1; V: TRBV5-4; D: NA; CDR3: CASSWGPGGTNTEAFF
J: TRBJ2-5; V: TRBV6-2/TRBV6-3; D: NA; CDR3: CASSYSGRGETQYF
J: TRBJ2-3; V: TRBV28; D: TRBD2; CDR3: CASSPYLSGRLEDTQYF
J: TRBJ1-2; V: TRBV9; D: NA; CDR3: CASSVEPGSYGYTF
J: TRBJ1-1; V: TRBV18; D: NA; CDR3: CASSLRRPGWGTEAFF
J: TRBJ2-1; V: TRBV24-1; D: NA; CDR3: CATTGLGNNEQFF
J: TRBJ2-3; V: TRBV13; D: TRBD2; CDR3: CASSLSGRPDTQYF
J: TRBJ2-7; V: TRBV28; D: TRBD2; CDR3: CASSEGRERTEQYF
J: TRBJ2-5; V: TRBV5-1; D: NA; CDR3: CASSHGTPQETQYF
J: TRBJ1-6; V: TRBV6-5; D: TRBD1; CDR3: CASSYYSGTGFYNSPLHF
J: TRBJ2-2; V: TRBV10-3; D: TRBD2; CDR3: CAITASSGITGELFF
J: TRBJ2-5; V: TRBV20-1; D: NA; CDR3: CSAKETWETQYF
J: TRBJ2-6; V: TRBV19; D: NA; CDR3: CASSYWAGGANVLTF
J: TRBJ1-1; V: TRBV5-6; D: NA; CDR3: CASSLPGTVNTEAFF
J: TRBJ2-7; V: TRBV12-3/TRBV12-4; D: TRBD2; CDR3: CASSLLGLAGAYEQYF
J: TRBJ2-5; V: TRBV18; D: TRBD2; CDR3: CASSPRALREPQETQYF
J: TRBJ2-7; V: TRBV20-1; D: NA; CDR3: CSARRQTGYYYEQYF
J: TRBJ1-2; V: TRBV29-1; D: TRBD1; CDR3: CSVGGGAGGGYTF